The sequence of this T cell receptor beta chain was determined in a study of blood T cell repertoires in COVID-19. The assay was immunoSEQ multiplex PCR, and TCRdb's table has in-frame clones only and misses some. The table shows roughly 100,000 clones, with approximately 82% occurring only once. The CDR3 totals 11 residues. Germline lookup yields CDR1 ENHRY and CDR2 SYGVKD. Trimming removed 7 bases from V and 5 bases from J, with 8 bases in between. This clone was counted between two and nine times. This TCR came from a man in his 60s with active or convalescent COVID-19. This chain connects TRBV10-3 to TRBJ1-2, with D possibly TRBD1 on 6 matching bases. Sequencing input: peripheral blood. The CDR3 spells CAITRGYGYTF. CDR3 in DNA: TGTGCCATCACCAGGGGATATGGCTACACCTTC.